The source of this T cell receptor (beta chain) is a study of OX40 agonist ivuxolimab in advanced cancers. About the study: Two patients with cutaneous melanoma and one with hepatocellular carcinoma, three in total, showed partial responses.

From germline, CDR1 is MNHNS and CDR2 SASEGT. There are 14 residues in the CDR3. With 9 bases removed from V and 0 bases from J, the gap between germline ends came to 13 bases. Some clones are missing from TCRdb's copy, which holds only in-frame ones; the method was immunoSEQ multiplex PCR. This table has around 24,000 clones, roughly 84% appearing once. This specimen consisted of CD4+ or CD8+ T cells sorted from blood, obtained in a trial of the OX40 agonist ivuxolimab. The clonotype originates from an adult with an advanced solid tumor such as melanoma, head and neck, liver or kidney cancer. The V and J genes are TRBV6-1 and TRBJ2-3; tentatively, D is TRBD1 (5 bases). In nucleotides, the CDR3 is TGTGCCAGTGACGGGCCAGGGAGCACAGATACGCAGTATTTT. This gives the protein CASDGPGSTDTQYF.